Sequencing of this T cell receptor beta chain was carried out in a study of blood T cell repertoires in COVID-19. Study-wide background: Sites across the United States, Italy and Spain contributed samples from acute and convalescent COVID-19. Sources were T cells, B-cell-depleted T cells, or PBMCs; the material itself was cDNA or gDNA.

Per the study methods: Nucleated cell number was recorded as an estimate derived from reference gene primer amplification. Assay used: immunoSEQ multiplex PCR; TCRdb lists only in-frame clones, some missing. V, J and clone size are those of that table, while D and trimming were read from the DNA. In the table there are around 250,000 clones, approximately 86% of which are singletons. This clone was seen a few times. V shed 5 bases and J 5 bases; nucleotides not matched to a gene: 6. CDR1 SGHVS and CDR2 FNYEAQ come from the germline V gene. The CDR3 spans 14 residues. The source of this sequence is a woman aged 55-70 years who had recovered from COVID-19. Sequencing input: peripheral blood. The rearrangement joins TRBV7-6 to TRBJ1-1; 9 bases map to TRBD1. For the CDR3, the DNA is TGTGCCAGCAGCCCCGGACAGGGGTGGACTGAAGCTTTCTTT. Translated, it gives CASSPGQGWTEAFF.